These T cell receptor beta chains were read from a single sample in a study of blood T cell repertoires in COVID-19. Assay: immunoSEQ multiplex PCR; the TCRdb copy retains only in-frame clones and omits some. The repertoire consists of roughly 82,000 clones, with about 83% occurring once and the leading ten covering about a sixth. Source material: peripheral blood. The origin of the receptors is a woman aged 60-75 years with acute or convalescent COVID-19. Both conserved end residues are part of each CDR3. The order of the fields is D gene, clone size, J gene, V gene, CDR3 DNA, CDR3 protein. The D gene is left open where the match is weak. Size is stated for part of the rows, as once, few or many counts, or as a class when the clone is expanded.

TRBD2 . TRBJ2-2 TRBV7-7 TGTGCTAGCAGCGTAGGACTAGCGGGATGGGCCGGGGAGCTGTTTTTT CASSVGLAGWAGELFF
TRBD2 . TRBJ2-3 TRBV5-4 TGTGCCAGCAGCCGGACTAGCGGGACCTCAGATACGCAGTATTTT CASSRTSGTSDTQYF
. . TRBJ2-3 TRBV3-1/TRBV3-2 TGTGCCAGCAGCCAAGATGTGTTCGGCACAGATACGCAGTATTTT CASSQDVFGTDTQYF
. . TRBJ1-1 TRBV5-1 TGCGCCAGCAGCTCAACAAGGAACACTGAAGCTTTCTTT CASSSTRNTEAFF
TRBD2 . TRBJ2-3 TRBV30 TGTGCCTGGCTTGTAGCGGGAGGAATGCTCCCAACAGATACGCAGTATTTT CAWLVAGGMLPTDTQYF
. . TRBJ1-1 TRBV28 TGTGCCAGCAGTTCGGGGGAGGGGGTTGGTTTAGGAGCTTTCTTT CASSSGEGVGLGAFF
. . TRBJ1-1 TRBV30 TGTGCCTGGAGCGCGCTTCAGGTCGCTGAAGCTTTCTTT CAWSALQVAEAFF
TRBD1 . TRBJ1-6 TRBV28 TGTGCCAGCAGTTCGACGGACAGGGATAATTCACCCCTCCACTTT CASSSTDRDNSPLHF
TRBD2 . TRBJ2-1 TRBV6-7 TGTGCCAGCAGTCCTAGACTAGCGGGAGGGCAGCACGATGAGCAGTTCTTC CASSPRLAGGQHDEQFF
TRBD1 . TRBJ1-5 TRBV6-1 TGTGCCAGCAGTGAAGCAGGAGGGGGCGGCGGTCAGCCCCAGCATTTT CASSEAGGGGGQPQHF
. . TRBJ2-7 TRBV12-3/TRBV12-4 TGTGCCAGCAGGCAGGGGTCCCTTTACGAGCAGTACTTC CASRQGSLYEQYF
TRBD2 . TRBJ2-5 TRBV5-1 TGCGCCAGCAGCCGGGGGGACCAAGAGACCCAGTACTTC CASSRGDQETQYF
TRBD2 many TRBJ2-1 TRBV6-2/TRBV6-3 TGTGCCAGCAGTTACTCGAAGTCGCGAGCGGGGGCCTACAATGAGCAGTTCTTC CASSYSKSRAGAYNEQFF
TRBD1 . TRBJ1-5 TRBV5-6 TGTGCCAGCAGCTTTTCCGGGACAGGGGGTTTTTCGAATCAGCCCCAGCATTTT CASSFSGTGGFSNQPQHF
TRBD2 . TRBJ2-7 TRBV5-4 TGTGCCAGCAGCTTGGAAGCGGGACTAGGCGAGCAGTACTTC CASSLEAGLGEQYF
. . TRBJ2-1 TRBV12-5 TGTGCTAGTGGTTTGATACTGGACATCCATAATGAGCAGTTCTTC CASGLILDIHNEQFF